Below are 20 T cell receptor beta chains sequenced from a single sample in a study of naive and memory T cell subsets. The beta constant-region primer was an equimolar mix of two oligonucleotides covering TRBC1 and TRBC2. One entry per CDR3 protein results from TCRdb running MiXCR on the UMI-ligation and nested PCR reads. The sample lists thousands of distinct CDR3 sequences; 7.2% were seen once. Source material: CD4+ TEMRA cells from blood. Subset meaning: effector memory re-expressing CD45RA, CD45RA+ CD27-. The origin of the receptors is a human donor in good health.

Ten or more counts support this clonotype. V gene TRBV10-3 combines with J gene TRBJ2-2; TRBD1 aligns across 10 bases. Germline V gene sequence: CDR1 ENHRY, CDR2 SYGVKD. CDR3 length: 15 amino acids. The junction had 3 bases not matched to a gene; V was cut back by 6 bases and J by 2 bases. The CDR3 region has the DNA TGTGCCATCAGGGGACAGGGGTCCAACACCGGGGAGCTGTTTTTT. Protein sequence: CAIRGQGSNTGELFF.

This clonotype was counted only a few times. This chain connects TRBV3-1 to TRBJ2-5; a weak D match, TRBD2 (7 bases). This CDR3 region has 15 residues. V was trimmed by 2 bases and J by 4 bases, leaving 14 bases between them. Germline V lookup: CDR1 LGHDT, CDR2 YNNKEL (reference sequence). In DNA, the CDR3 is TGTGCCAGCAGCCAACGGGGGGCTAGCGTAGAGACCCAGTACTTC. Protein: CASSQRGASVETQYF.

This clonotype was picked up a small number of times. The chain links TRBV28 to TRBJ2-7; 9 bases map to TRBD2. The CDR3 consists of 19 residues. Trimming at V came to 5 bases and at J to 0 bases, leaving 17 bases not matched to a gene. Germline V gives CDR1 MDHEN, CDR2 SYDVKM. The CDR3 here is CASSDGLLSGRPNSYEQYF. In DNA, the CDR3 is TGTGCCAGCAGTGACGGACTACTGAGCGGGAGGCCAAACTCCTACGAGCAGTACTTC.

The chain couples TRBV20-1 to TRBJ2-1; D remains unclear. This CDR3 spans 13 amino acids. Germline V lookup: CDR1 DFQATT, CDR2 SNEGSKA (reference sequence). The CDR3 DNA reads TGCAGCACGTCCCTGAGCTCCTACAATGAGCAGTTCTTC. As protein: CSTSLSSYNEQFF.

A note on this clonotype: Because it lacks the conserved phenylalanine or tryptophan at the end, this CDR3 is likely a read error. V usage is TRBV7-8 and J usage is TRBJ2-5; 8 bases align to TRBD2. Unmatched junction bases numbered 12, after V lost 5 bases and J lost 4 bases. In germline, CDR1 is SGHVS, CDR2 FQNEAQ. CDR3 size: 16 residues. DNA of the CDR3: TGTGCCAGCAGCACCGGACGAGCGGGAGCCGGAGAGACCCAGTACGGC. Protein: CASSTGRAGAGETQYG.

This sequence joins TRBV11-1 and TRBJ1-1; tentatively, D is TRBD1 (5 bases). Germline assignment: CDR1 SGHAT and CDR2 FQDESV (reference sequence). This CDR3 is 14 amino acids long. V was pared by 5 bases and J by 6 bases, with 16 bases between. CDR3 bases: TGTGCCAGCAGCCCGACAGTTCCTAACGCTGAAGCTTTCTTT. Encoded protein: CASSPTVPNAEAFF.

Relative to its sample, this clonotype is medium-sized. The chain has TRBV4-3 and TRBJ2-2; 14 positions agree with TRBD2. Germline V gene lookup returns CDR1 LGHNA and CDR2 YSLEER. The V segment lost 2 bases and the J segment 7 bases; nucleotides outside the gene matches: 6. CDR3 length: 17 residues. The CDR3 spells CASSQHGTSGSVGELFF. The CDR3 DNA reads TGCGCCAGCAGCCAACACGGGACTAGCGGGAGTGTCGGGGAGCTGTTTTTT.

This clonotype was seen more than once but under ten times. No DNA is shown, since the ends of the CDR3 on it are uncertain; the CDR3 is the one TCRdb lists. The chain employs TRBV6-2 or TRBV6-3 and TRBJ1-4; the DNA was not used to check the table's D call, TRBD1. The CDR3 contains 21 residues when both ends are counted. Looked up from germline, CDR1 is MNHEY and CDR2 is SVGEGT. The CDR3 spells CASRRTREKLFFGSGREKLFF.

This clonotype was seen only a few times. The chain recombines TRBV4-1 with TRBJ2-3; TRBD2 matches at 7 bases. J was trimmed by 2 bases and V by 3 bases; bases with no gene match: 5. Germline lookup yields CDR1 MGHRA and CDR2 YSYEKL. CDR3 size: 15 residues. The CDR3 sequence: CASSHSGTNTDTQYF. CDR3 DNA: TGCGCCAGCAGCCACTCCGGGACTAACACAGATACGCAGTATTTT.

This clonotype showed up just a few times. The chain links TRBV6-1 to TRBJ1-2; no firm D call. The germline V and J ends were trimmed by 2 bases and 8 bases, with 12 bases remaining between them. The CDR3 has 13 residues. CDR1 is MNHNS, CDR2 SASEGT, per germline. DNA for the CDR3: TGTGCCAGCAGTGAACAAGCCGGGAACGGCTACACCTTC. Translating it yields CASSEQAGNGYTF.

This clonotype was observed many times. V is TRBV5-1 and J is TRBJ2-7; D is perhaps TRBD2 (5 bases). From germline, CDR1 is SGHRS and CDR2 YFSETQ. There are 14 residues in the CDR3. V was cut by 3 bases and J by 1 base, with 11 bases left in between. CDR3 sequence reads: CASSWTEPSYEQYF. The CDR3 nucleotides read TGCGCCAGCAGCTGGACTGAACCTTCCTACGAGCAGTACTTC. Full variable domain (remainder filled in from reference TRBV5-1 and TRBJ2-7): KAGVTQTPRYLIKTRGQQVTLSCSPISGHRSVSWYQQTPGQGLQFLFEYFSETQRNKGNFPGRFSGRQFSNSRSEMNVSTLELGDSALYLCASSWTEPSYEQYFGPGTRLTVT.

V and J are TRBV20-1 and TRBJ2-4; no clear D. The CDR3 runs 13 residues. Germline-derived CDR1 and CDR2 are DFQATT and SNEGSKA (reference sequence). V shed 5 bases and J shed 0 bases, with 8 bases lying between them. The CDR3 nucleotides are TGCAGTGCTTGTCGTGAAGCCAAAAACATTCAGTACTTC. It encodes CSACREAKNIQYF.

This clonotype was observed at least ten times. CDR3 DNA: TGCGCCAGCAGCCAAGAAGAGCAAAGACTAGCAAAGACCCAGTACTTC. Translating gives CASSQEEQRLAKTQYF. The chain couples TRBV4-1 to TRBJ2-5; 7 bases agree with TRBD2. Germline CDR1 and CDR2: MGHRA and YSYEKL. Germline trimming cut 0 bases from V and 6 bases from J; bases unmatched to any gene: 10. There are 16 residues in the CDR3.

There are many counts of this clonotype. The V call is TRBV7-9, the J call TRBJ2-1; 7 nucleotides match TRBD2. Germline values: CDR1 SEHNR, CDR2 FQNEAQ (reference sequence). Trimming took 2 bases from V and 1 from J; bases not matched to a gene: 11. This CDR3 region has 18 residues. Here the CDR3 DNA reads TGTGCCAGCAGCTTAAAACGGCTAGCGGACCAGTCCTACAATGAGCAGTTCTTC. Encoded protein: CASSLKRLADQSYNEQFF.

This clonotype has more than one count but fewer than ten. The rearrangement links TRBV20-1 to TRBJ2-1; D might be TRBD2 (6 bases). Trimming left V 4 bases short and J 0 bases short, with 13 bases between. This CDR3 comprises 15 residues. Germline CDR1 DFQATT, CDR2 SNEGSKA (reference sequence). CDR3 in DNA: TGCAGTGCTACCCGGGACTGGAGCTCCTACAATGAGCAGTTCTTC. Protein: CSATRDWSSYNEQFF.

This clonotype was found a few times. Just one base apart from a much larger clone, this may be a read error. The V call is TRBV5-4, the J call TRBJ2-7, with TRBD2 matching 8 bases. The germline V gene has CDR1 SGHNT and CDR2 YYREEE (reference sequence). The CDR3 has 17 amino acids. The J segment lost 6 bases and the V segment lost 1 base, leaving 15 bases of the junction unmatched. The CDR3 here is CASSLFGRAVESGEQYF. The CDR3 DNA is TGTGCCAGCAGCTTGTTCGGGAGGGCCGTAGAATCGGGCGAGCAGTACTTC.

Within the sample, this clonotype is medium-sized. The rearrangement links TRBV2 to TRBJ2-1; D unclear. CDR1 is SNHLY, CDR2 FYNNEI, per germline. CDR3 length equals 14 residues. Trimming cost V 6 bases and J 9 bases, with 18 bases left between them. CDR3 residues: CASRESLTFTEQFF. The CDR3 DNA is TGTGCCAGCAGAGAGTCACTGACGTTCACTGAGCAGTTCTTC. Filled out from reference TRBV2 and TRBJ2-1, the complete variable domain reads EPEVTQTPSHQVTQMGQEVILRCVPISNHLYFYWYRQILGQKVEFLVSFYNNEISEKSEIFDDQFSVERPDGSNFTLKIRSTKLEDSAMYFCASRESLTFTEQFFGPGTRLTVL.

This clonotype was recorded at least ten times. This chain connects TRBV10-1 to TRBJ1-1, with no clear D. The CDR3 is made up of 11 amino acids. Trimming took 11 bases from V and 2 from J, leaving 9 bases between them. The germline gives CDR1 WNHNN, CDR2 SYGVQD (reference sequence). The CDR3 is CASRGNTEAFF. For the CDR3, the DNA is TGCGCCTCACGGGGAAACACTGAAGCTTTCTTT.

The CDR3 DNA is TGTGCCAGCAGGCGGGGGGGAGCGGGAGTCTCCTACGAGCAGTACGTC. Encoded protein: CASRRGGAGVSYEQYV. This chain joins TRBV28 and TRBJ2-7; TRBD2 agrees at 9 bases. The CDR3 is 16 residues long. J gave up 0 bases and V 6 bases, and 9 bases lay outside the gene matches. Germline CDR1 and CDR2: MDHEN and SYDVKM.

The chain links TRBV6-4 to TRBJ1-2; D unclear. The ends were cut back, 4 bases at V and 4 bases at J, with 16 bases in the middle. CDR1 is MRHNA, CDR2 SNTAGT, per germline. CDR3 length: 15 residues. The CDR3, as DNA: TGTGCCAGCAGTGGCTCCGGATCCGGAGGCTATGGCTACACCTTC. It yields the protein CASSGSGSGGYGYTF.